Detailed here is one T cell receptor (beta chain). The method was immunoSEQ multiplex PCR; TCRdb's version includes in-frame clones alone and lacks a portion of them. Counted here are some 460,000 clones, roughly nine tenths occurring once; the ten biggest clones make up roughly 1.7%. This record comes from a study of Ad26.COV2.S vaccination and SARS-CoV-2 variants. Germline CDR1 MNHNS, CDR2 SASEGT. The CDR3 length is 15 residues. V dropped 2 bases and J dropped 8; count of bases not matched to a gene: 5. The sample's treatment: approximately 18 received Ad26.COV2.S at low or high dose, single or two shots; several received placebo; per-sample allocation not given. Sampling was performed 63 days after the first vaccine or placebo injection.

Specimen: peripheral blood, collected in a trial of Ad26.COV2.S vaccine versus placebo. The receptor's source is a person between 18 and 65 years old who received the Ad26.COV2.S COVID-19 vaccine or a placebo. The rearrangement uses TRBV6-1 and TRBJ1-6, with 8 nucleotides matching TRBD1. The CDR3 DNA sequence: TGTGCCAGCAGTGAACGGACAGGGCAAGATTCACCCCTCCACTTT. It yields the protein CASSERTGQDSPLHF.